This TCR beta chain was sequenced in a study of T cells in narcolepsy. General study findings and limits: Healthy controls reportedly lacked the autoreactive clonotypes serially found in patients' blood.

A remark on this clone: The antigen is undetermined.

The CDR3 length is 12 residues. The germline V gene encodes CDR1 ENHRY and CDR2 SYGVKD. The ends were cut back, 6 bases at V and 3 bases at J, with 8 bases in the middle. Repertoires were generated with immunoSEQ multiplex PCR, while TCRdb's copy carries only in-frame clones and drops some. The table lists 25,000 to 35,000 clones, roughly 80% of them singletons. The TCR was taken from a human donor in good health. The source material was memory (CD45RA-) CD4+ T cells from blood. The chain carries TRBV10-3 and TRBJ2-5; TRBD1 might be the D (5 bases). For the CDR3, the DNA is TGTGCCATCAGCAGGGATGAAGAGACCCAGTACTTC. This codes for CAISRDEETQYF.